These 30 T cell receptor beta chains were all obtained from the same sample, sequenced in a study of T cells in Graves' hyperthyroidism and ophthalmopathy. RNA transcripts gave rise to amplified TCR beta CDR3 regions. The HTBI primer set served for first-round RT-PCR of the TCR CDR3. Each CDR3 protein gets one entry after TCRdb re-called the multiplex PCR reads with MiXCR. The sample shows around 610,000 distinct CDR3 sequences, roughly 14% of them seen only once. Material: blood. The source is a woman between 40 and 50 years old with Graves' ophthalmopathy.

Only a few counts were recorded for this clonotype. CDR3 loop: CASSQDGRRSEQYF. The CDR3, as DNA: TGCGCCAGCAGCCAAGATGGGCGGAGGAGCGAGCAGTACTTC. This sequence joins TRBV4-1 and TRBJ2-7, with TRBD2 as a possible D gene (5 bases). Looked up from germline, CDR1 is MGHRA and CDR2 is YSYEKL. The CDR3 totals 14 residues. V gave up 0 bases and J gave up 6 bases, with 12 bases separating them.

There are many counts of this clonotype. V is TRBV27 and J is TRBJ2-2, with D perhaps matching TRBD1 or TRBD2 (6 bases each). The CDR3 consists of 17 residues. V gave up 2 bases and J gave up 6 bases, with 19 bases separating them. Germline V lookup: CDR1 MNHEY, CDR2 SMNVEV (reference sequence). CDR3 sequence: CASSLTTRGLSPGELFF. CDR3 nucleotides: TGTGCCAGCAGTTTAACGACCAGGGGACTCAGCCCCGGGGAGCTGTTTTTT.

At least ten counts were recorded for this clonotype. The chain joins TRBV29-1 to TRBJ1-1, with a possible D match to TRBD1 (5 bases). Trimming took off 6 bases at V and 4 bases at J, with 12 bases between the two ends. This CDR3 has 12 residues. Germline V gives CDR1 SQVTM, CDR2 ANQGSEA. The DNA for the CDR3 is TGCAGCGTGCCGGGGCTAACCACTGAAGCTTTCTTT. The encoded protein is CSVPGLTTEAFF. Combining the CDR3 with reference TRBV29-1 and TRBJ1-1 gives the whole variable domain SAVISQKPSRDICQRGTSLTIQCQVDSQVTMMFWYRQQPGQSLTLIATANQGSEATYESGFVIDKFPISRPNLTFSTLTVSNMSPEDSSIYLCSVPGLTTEAFFGQGTRLTVV.

This clonotype was counted ten times or more. A read error may produce the germline difference seen at one junction end. The V gene is TRBV2, the J gene TRBJ2-7; D is uncertain. The CDR3 has 16 residues. The germline V gene has CDR1 SNHLY and CDR2 FYNNEI. Here the CDR3 DNA reads TGTGCCAGCAGTGTTAGAGGAGTACGGCAGTCCACAGATTCCGTCTTC. Translated: CASSVRGVRQSTDSVF.

In its sample, this clonotype was seen many times. The V gene is TRBV12-3 or TRBV12-4, the J gene TRBJ2-7, with no clear D. V was trimmed by 6 bases and J by 3 bases, leaving 12 bases between them. This CDR3 has 13 residues. The CDR3: CASSLDWYYEQYF. The CDR3 region has the DNA TGTGCCAGCAGCCTCGATTGGTACTACGAGCAGTACTTC.

The table lists this clonotype with many counts. The chain couples TRBV19 to TRBJ1-5, with 7 bases lining up with TRBD1. The CDR3 contains 17 residues. After removal of 3 bases from V and 4 bases from J, the junction contained 12 bases not matched to a gene. The germline CDR1 and CDR2 sequences are LNHDA and SQIVND (reference sequence). The CDR3 DNA reads as TGTGCCAGTAGTATTAGTCCCGATCTCAGGGGGAATCAGCCCCAGCATTTT. Translated: CASSISPDLRGNQPQHF. The full variable domain, its missing parts supplied by reference TRBV19 and TRBJ1-5, is DGGITQSPKYLFRKEGQNVTLSCEQNLNHDAMYWYRQDPGQGLRLIYYSQIVNDFQKGDIAEGYSVSREKKESFPLTVTSAQKNPTAFYLCASSISPDLRGNQPQHFGDGTRLSIL.

This clonotype has at least ten counts. The rearrangement joins TRBV29-1 to TRBJ2-2; TRBD1 agrees at 7 bases. Germline lookup yields CDR1 SQVTM and CDR2 ANQGSEA. V trimming: 6 bases; J trimming: 0 bases; junction bases outside the gene matches: 7. The length of the CDR3 is 15 residues. CDR3 in amino acids: CSVPGQVANTGELFF. CDR3 nucleotides: TGCAGCGTCCCTGGACAGGTAGCGAACACCGGGGAGCTGTTTTTT.

This clonotype was detected only a few times. The rearrangement joins TRBV18 to TRBJ2-7; possibly TRBD1 for D (5 bases). CDR1 and CDR2 (germline): KGHSH, LQKENI. V was pared by 6 bases and J by 5 bases, with 14 bases between. The CDR3 contains 13 residues. The CDR3 bases are TGTGCCAGCTCCCGGTCCCAAGGGGACGAGCAGTACTTC. It specifies CASSRSQGDEQYF.

In this sample, this clonotype turned up many times. Germline is not matched at one junction end, which may reflect a read error. This sequence joins TRBV20-1 and TRBJ1-2, with D maybe TRBD1 (5 bases). In germline, CDR1 is DFQATT, CDR2 SNEGSKA (reference sequence). The CDR3 has 14 amino acids. The CDR3 spells CSARGFGGNYGYTF. The CDR3 region has the DNA TGCAGTGCGAGAGGTTTCGGGGGGAACTATGGCTACACCTTC.

The chain employs TRBV30 and TRBJ1-1; tentative D call: TRBD1 (6 bases). The CDR3 loop spans 13 amino acids. V lost 1 base and J lost 3, with 9 bases in between. Germline CDR1 GTSNPN, CDR2 SVGIG (reference sequence). CDR3 sequence: CAWSAQGYTEAFF. CDR3 nucleotides: TGTGCCTGGAGTGCTCAGGGGTACACTGAAGCTTTCTTT.

This clonotype was picked up many times. The chain carries TRBV12-3 or TRBV12-4 and TRBJ2-3; the D gene is possibly TRBD2 (5 bases). The CDR3 is 12 residues long. Trimming left V 6 bases short and J 5 bases short, with 9 bases between. The CDR3 protein is CASREGVDTQYF. CDR3 DNA: TGTGCCAGCAGAGAGGGAGTAGATACGCAGTATTTT.

This clonotype was counted ten times or more. The rearrangement joins TRBV28 to TRBJ1-5, with a tentative D call TRBD1 (5 bases). Germline loops: CDR1 MDHEN, CDR2 SYDVKM. The CDR3 sequence is 15 residues long. V was cut by 3 bases and J by 0 bases, with 9 bases left in between. CDR3 sequence reads: CASSLQGHSNQPQHF. DNA of the CDR3: TGTGCCAGCAGTTTGCAGGGCCATAGCAATCAGCCCCAGCATTTT.

The table lists this clonotype with many counts. The junction differs from germline at one of its ends, possibly a read error. J is TRBJ1-1 and V is TRBV4-1; D gene uncertain. CDR3 length: 14 residues. Germline CDR1 reads MGHRA; CDR2 reads YSYEKL. CDR3 in amino acids: CASRQRVENTEAFF. The CDR3, as DNA: TGCGCCAGCCGCCAGAGGGTAGAAAACACTGAAGCTTTCTTT.

On this clonotype: A much larger clone differs by one base, so this may be a read error. This chain joins TRBV12-3 or TRBV12-4 and TRBJ2-7; D perhaps matches TRBD1 (6 bases). This CDR3 comprises 12 residues. The germline V and J ends were trimmed by 6 bases and 7 bases, with 13 bases remaining between them. CDR3 in amino acids: CASRAGVREQYF. Written as DNA, the CDR3 is TGTGCCAGCAGGGCAGGGGTTCGGGAGCAGTACTTC.

In its sample, this clonotype was seen many times. The chain links TRBV12-3 or TRBV12-4 to TRBJ1-5; D ambiguous. The CDR3 sequence is 15 residues long. With 6 bases removed from V and 1 base from J, the gap between germline ends came to 13 bases. CDR3 DNA: TGTGCCAGCAGCCTGACATTAGGGAGCAATCAGCCCCAGCATTTT. It yields the protein CASSLTLGSNQPQHF.

This clonotype was detected many times. V and J are TRBV28 and TRBJ1-2, with D perhaps matching TRBD1 (6 bases). From germline, CDR1 is MDHEN and CDR2 SYDVKM. The CDR3 runs 15 residues. Trimming took off 2 bases at V and 4 bases at J, with 14 bases between the two ends. In nucleotides, the CDR3 is TGTGCCAGCAGTTTACGGGGGGCGGGAGTCTATGGCTACACCTTC. Translation gives CASSLRGAGVYGYTF.

The chain uses TRBV28 and TRBJ2-7, with D perhaps being TRBD1 or TRBD2 (5 bases each). Germline values: CDR1 MDHEN, CDR2 SYDVKM. This CDR3 region has 14 residues. Trimming took off 6 bases at V and 0 bases at J, with 12 bases between the two ends. Here the CDR3 reads CASSRDLNSYEQYF. The CDR3 DNA reads TGTGCCAGCAGCCGGGACCTTAACTCCTACGAGCAGTACTTC.

The sample holds many counts of this clonotype. The chain recombines TRBV12-3 or TRBV12-4 with TRBJ1-1, with D perhaps TRBD1 (6 bases). V gave up 5 bases and J gave up 6 bases, with 19 bases separating them. The CDR3 consists of 15 residues. CDR3 protein: CASSRPTGSTSEAFF. Written as DNA, the CDR3 is TGTGCCAGCAGTCGACCCACAGGGAGTACTTCTGAAGCTTTCTTT.

The rearrangement uses TRBV11-1 and TRBJ2-4, with D tentatively TRBD1 or TRBD2 (6 bases each). The CDR3 has 15 amino acids. The V end was cut by 4 bases, the J end by 12 bases, with 22 bases between. Germline-derived CDR1 and CDR2 are SGHAT and FQDESV (reference sequence). The CDR3 DNA follows: TGTGCCAGCAGCTCAGGCCTGGAGGGCAGGGACACTCAGTACTTC. Encoded protein: CASSSGLEGRDTQYF.

This clonotype has a count of ten or more. The CDR3 region is CASSSVPPYTDTQYF. CDR3 DNA sequence: TGTGCCAGCAGTTCAGTCCCTCCGTACACAGATACGCAGTATTTT. The chain recombines TRBV6-2 or TRBV6-3 with TRBJ2-3; D not certain. V shed 4 bases and J shed 2 bases, with 13 bases lying between them. Germline CDR1 is MNHEY and CDR2 is SVGEGT. The CDR3 consists of 15 residues.

The table lists this clonotype with a count of one. The chain is built from TRBV2 and TRBJ2-5; D ambiguous. V was clipped by 4 bases and J by 5 bases, with 11 bases between them. Germline-derived CDR1 and CDR2 are SNHLY and FYNNEI. This CDR3 has 13 amino acids. The CDR3 loop reads CASSAEPGETQYF. CDR3 DNA sequence: TGTGCCAGCAGTGCGGAGCCTGGGGAGACCCAGTACTTC.

The rearrangement joins TRBV6-1 to TRBJ2-5; D is possibly TRBD1 (5 bases). This CDR3 region has 13 residues. With 7 bases removed from V and 5 bases from J, the gap between germline ends came to 14 bases. The V gene's germline CDR1 is MNHNS and CDR2 SASEGT. CDR3 nucleotides: TGTGCCAGCACCGGACAATCTGGGGAGACCCAGTACTTC. Protein: CASTGQSGETQYF.

This clonotype was found many times. The chain uses TRBV20-1 and TRBJ1-5; no clear D. The CDR3 extends over 14 amino acids. Trimming cost V 3 bases and J 3 bases, with 12 bases left between them. Germline loops: CDR1 DFQATT, CDR2 SNEGSKA (reference sequence). The CDR3 spells CSASESRYNQPQHF. The CDR3 nucleotides are TGCAGTGCTAGTGAGAGCCGGTACAATCAGCCCCAGCATTTT.

The chain couples TRBV29-1 to TRBJ2-7, with D tentatively TRBD1 (5 bases). The CDR3 covers 14 residues. V was shortened by 2 bases and J by 4 bases, with 15 bases between the two germline ends. Per germline, CDR1 SQVTM and CDR2 ANQGSEA. For the CDR3, the DNA is TGCAGCGTTGAATTGGCAGGGTATTTATACGAGCAGTACTTC. It translates to CSVELAGYLYEQYF.

The rearrangement joins TRBV12-3 or TRBV12-4 to TRBJ2-2, with D perhaps matching TRBD1 (5 bases). Trimming removed 4 bases at V and 2 bases at J, with 11 bases between. The CDR3 consists of 15 residues. CDR3 residues: CASSWGSTNTGELFF. CDR3 DNA sequence: TGTGCCAGCAGTTGGGGCTCGACAAACACCGGGGAGCTGTTTTTT.

This clonotype came up many times. The chain couples TRBV7-9 to TRBJ2-7, with 13 positions matching TRBD2. This CDR3 spans 15 amino acids. Germline V gene data show CDR1 as SEHNR and CDR2 as FQNEAQ (reference sequence). V lost 5 bases to trimming and J lost 4 bases; unmatched junction nucleotides: 5. As DNA, the CDR3 is TGTGCCAGCAGCCGGACTAGCGGGAGTGGATACGAGCAGTACTTC. Translated, it gives CASSRTSGSGYEQYF.

This chain connects TRBV5-1 to TRBJ2-2, with 12 bases identical to TRBD2. The germline gives CDR1 SGHRS, CDR2 YFSETQ. The CDR3 loop spans 15 amino acids. Germline trimming cut 4 bases from V and 6 bases from J; bases unmatched to any gene: 4. The CDR3 loop is CASSATSGSPGELFF. CDR3 bases: TGCGCCAGCAGCGCGACTAGCGGGAGCCCCGGGGAGCTGTTTTTT.

This clonotype has at least ten counts. The chain combines TRBV29-1 with TRBJ2-7; 15 bases fit TRBD2. The CDR3 extends over 16 amino acids. CDR1 and CDR2 (germline): SQVTM, ANQGSEA. V shed 4 bases, J shed 2 bases, and the junction held 6 bases outside the gene matches. Here the CDR3 DNA reads TGCAGCGTTGGCGGACTAGCGGGAGGGGGGCCCTACGAGCAGTACTTC. The encoded protein is CSVGGLAGGGPYEQYF.

This clonotype was seen repeatedly, ten times or more. This sequence joins TRBV12-3 or TRBV12-4 and TRBJ1-1, with no clear D. The V end was cut by 2 bases, the J end by 3 bases, with 10 bases between. The CDR3 totals 14 residues. The CDR3 loop is CASSLLSMDTEAFF. The CDR3 DNA sequence: TGTGCCAGCAGTTTACTGTCGATGGACACTGAAGCTTTCTTT.

This clonotype was seen repeatedly, ten times or more. The chain recombines TRBV25-1 with TRBJ1-1; 10 bases are a match to TRBD1. There are 15 residues in the CDR3. The V gene's germline CDR1 is MGHDK and CDR2 SYGVNS. V lost 6 bases to trimming and J lost 3 bases; unmatched junction nucleotides: 7. The CDR3 here is CASRSGQGFYTEAFF. As DNA, the CDR3 is TGTGCCAGCAGATCGGGACAGGGGTTTTACACTGAAGCTTTCTTT.